What follows is one T cell receptor beta chain and its context. Original processing notes: Counts of nucleated cells, estimated from reference gene primer amplification, were obtained. Data came from immunoSEQ multiplex PCR; TCRdb stores just in-frame clones and leaves some out. V and J calls and clone size are copied from that table; D and trimming were computed from the DNA. The repertoire holds about 150,000 clones, with more than 75% as singletons. Seattle's cohort entered during active infection and was followed longitudinally. The data originate from a study of blood T cell repertoires in COVID-19. The overall study: PBMCs, B-cell-depleted T cells, or T cells provided the cDNA or gDNA that made up the material.

The clonotype originates from a man in his late teens or twenties with COVID-19, enrolled during active disease. Sequences were obtained from peripheral blood.

The CDR3, as DNA: TGTGCCAGTAGTATCTTCAGGGGCTACGAGCAGTACTTC. It yields the protein CASSIFRGYEQYF. The V call is TRBV19, the J call TRBJ2-7; D is possibly TRBD1 (6 bases). The CDR3 runs 13 residues. CDR1 LNHDA and CDR2 SQIVND come from the germline V gene (reference sequence). Trimming cost V 3 bases and J 3 bases, with 9 bases left between them.